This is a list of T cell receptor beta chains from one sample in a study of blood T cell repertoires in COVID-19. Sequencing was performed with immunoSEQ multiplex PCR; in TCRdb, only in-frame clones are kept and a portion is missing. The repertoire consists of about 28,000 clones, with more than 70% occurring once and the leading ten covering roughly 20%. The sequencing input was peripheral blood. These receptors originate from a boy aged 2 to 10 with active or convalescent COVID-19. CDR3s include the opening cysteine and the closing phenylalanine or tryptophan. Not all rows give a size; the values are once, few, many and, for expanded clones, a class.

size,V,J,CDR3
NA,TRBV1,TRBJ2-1,CTSSQDRTGALHNEQFF
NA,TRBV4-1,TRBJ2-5,CASSQENWSGGYNIQETQYF
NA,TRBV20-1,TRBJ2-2,CSASRLAGRAGELFF
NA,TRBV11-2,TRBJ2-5,CASRNNGGPGWETQYF
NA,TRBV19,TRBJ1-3,CASRGVTWTSGNTIYF
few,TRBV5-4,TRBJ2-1,CASSLDRDTYNEQFF
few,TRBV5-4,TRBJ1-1,CASSSGGLVVSGGAFF
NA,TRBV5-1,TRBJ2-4,CASSLRLAGGLGAKNIQYF
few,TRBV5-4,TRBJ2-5,CASSLFQVETQYF
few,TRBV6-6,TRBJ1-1,CATMVRGNTEAFF
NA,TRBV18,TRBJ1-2,CASSPIDRGRLPPYGYTF
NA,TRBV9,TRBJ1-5,CASSGTGIDQPQHF
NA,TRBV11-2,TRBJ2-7,CASSLGPGSSYEQYF
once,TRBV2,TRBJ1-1,CASSSDRLMNTEAFF
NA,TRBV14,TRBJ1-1,CASSRYRDRVGTEAFF
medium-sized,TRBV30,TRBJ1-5,CAWGQGAAQPQHF
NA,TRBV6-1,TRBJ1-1,CASSELNWGGAEAFF
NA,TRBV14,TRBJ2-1,CASSARTSGKYNEQFF
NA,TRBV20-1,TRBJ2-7,CSAANSYEQYF
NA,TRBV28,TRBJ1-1,CASSLWSGQMGLSEAFF
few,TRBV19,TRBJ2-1,CASSTRSTGTPYNEQFF
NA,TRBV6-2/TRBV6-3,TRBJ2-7,CASSFLLAGVRYEQYF
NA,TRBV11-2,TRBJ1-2,CASSLGTGWIGAYGYTF
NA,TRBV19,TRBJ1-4,CASSPGVLATNEKLFF
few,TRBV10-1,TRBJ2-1,CASSESGTPEVF
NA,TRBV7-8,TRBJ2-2,CAAGREAAGELFF
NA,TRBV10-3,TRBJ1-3,CAISRGNTIYF
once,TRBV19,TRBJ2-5,CASSTVSETQYF
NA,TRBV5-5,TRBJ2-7,CASSTISSLATPYEQYF
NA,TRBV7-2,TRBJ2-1,CASSLSGSGNEQFF
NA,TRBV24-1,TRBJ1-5,CATSDGQGGSNQPQHF
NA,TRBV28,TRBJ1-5,CATAGDQPQHF
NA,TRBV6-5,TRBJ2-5,CASSPDRGLQETQYF
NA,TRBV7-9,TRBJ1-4,CASSLTGDSEKLFF
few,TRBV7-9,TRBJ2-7,CASGGDEPPYEQYF
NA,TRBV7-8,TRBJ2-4,CASSLRQPLAKNIQYF
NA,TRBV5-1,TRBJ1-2,CASRGPTTYGYTF
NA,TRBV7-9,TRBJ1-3,CASSLRQGTYGNTIYF
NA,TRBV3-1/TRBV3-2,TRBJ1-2,CASSRSGTDYYGYTF
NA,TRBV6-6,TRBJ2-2,CASSSGGLRTGELFF
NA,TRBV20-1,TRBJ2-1,CSASGPQVPYNEQFF
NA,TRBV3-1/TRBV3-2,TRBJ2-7,CASSQDGTSGVYEQYF
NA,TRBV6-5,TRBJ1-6,CASSFGGYLSPLHF
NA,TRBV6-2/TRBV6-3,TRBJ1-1,CASSYSRGGAYPGQEAFF
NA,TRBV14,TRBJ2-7,CASSPLLGGTEQYF
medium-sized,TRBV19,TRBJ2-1,CASTPTGGRSYNEQFF
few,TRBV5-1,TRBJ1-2,CASSPGQYISLEYGYTF
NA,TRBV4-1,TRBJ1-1,CASSQPDSRSTEAFF
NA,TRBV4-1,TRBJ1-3,CASSLQGAFSGNTIYF
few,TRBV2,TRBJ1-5,CASTGQNNQPQHF
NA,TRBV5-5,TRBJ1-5,CASSSGHLDYQPQHF
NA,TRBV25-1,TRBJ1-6,CANSPGIPDNSPLHF
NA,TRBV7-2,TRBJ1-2,CASSPRLEVEGYTF